One sample yielded the 18 T cell receptor beta chains listed below, sequenced in a study of cytomegalovirus exposure and HLA in healthy donors. The PCR was carried out with 60 Vbeta primers and 13 Jbeta primers. The assay was immunoSEQ multiplex PCR, and TCRdb's table has in-frame clones only and misses some. The table includes some 120,000 clones, less than 85% detected once. The sample consisted of PBMCs. The origin of the receptors is a man aged 30 to 45 in good health and CMV-seronegative.

J is TRBJ2-7 and V is TRBV5-6; D remains unclear. This CDR3 is 11 amino acids long. Trimming stripped 4 bases from V and 7 bases from J, with 9 bases between. Per germline, CDR1 SGHDT and CDR2 YYEEEE. CDR3 region: CASSLQREQYF. The CDR3 nucleotides are TGTGCCAGCAGCCTCCAGAGGGAGCAGTACTTC.

The V gene is TRBV5-6, the J gene TRBJ1-2, with a weak D call TRBD1 (6 bases). The V end lost 3 bases, the J end lost 0 bases, and 15 bases lay between the germline ends. The CDR3 contains 16 residues. From germline, CDR1 is SGHDT and CDR2 YYEEEE. DNA for the CDR3: TGTGCCAGCAGCTGGGGAGGGGGGATAGCTAACTATGGCTACACCTTC. It translates to CASSWGGGIANYGYTF. Combining the CDR3 with reference TRBV5-6 and TRBJ1-2 gives the whole variable domain DAGVTQSPTHLIKTRGQQVTLRCSPKSGHDTVSWYQQALGQGPQFIFQYYEEEERQRGNFPDRFSGHQFPNYSSELNVNALLLGDSALYLCASSWGGGIANYGYTFGSGTRLTVV.

The chain uses TRBV18 and TRBJ2-2, with D unclear. The ends were cut back, 0 bases at V and 1 base at J, with 6 bases in the middle. CDR3 length: 15 amino acids. The V gene's germline CDR1 is KGHSH and CDR2 LQKENI. CDR3 nucleotide sequence: TGTGCCAGCTCACCACCGACTCTGAACACCGGGGAGCTGTTTTTT. Its translation is CASSPPTLNTGELFF.

In regard to this clone: Compared with germline, one end of the junction differs, possibly owing to a read error. V is TRBV19 and J is TRBJ1-5; D is ambiguous. The germline V gene encodes CDR1 LNHDA and CDR2 SQIVND (reference sequence). CDR3 length: 12 amino acids. CDR3 nucleotide sequence: TGTGCCAGTAGGGCGGTCTATCAGCCCCAGAATTTT. Its translation is CASRAVYQPQNF.

The chain carries TRBV5-6 and TRBJ1-5, with TRBD1 matching 8 bases. The trim removed 4 bases at V and 4 bases at J, leaving 10 bases unmatched. Per germline, CDR1 SGHDT and CDR2 YYEEEE. There are 16 residues in the CDR3. DNA of the CDR3: TGTGCCAGCAGCCGATACAATACAGGGGGAAATCAGCCCCAGCATTTT. As protein: CASSRYNTGGNQPQHF.

This clone has only a few counts. The rearrangement links TRBV5-1 to TRBJ1-1; D perhaps matches TRBD1 (6 bases). The length of the CDR3 is 15 residues. Trimming shortened V by 5 bases and J by 6 bases, and 20 bases separated the two germline ends. Germline values: CDR1 SGHRS, CDR2 YFSETQ. The CDR3 DNA reads as TGCGCCAGCAGTTTGAGTGGACAGTCCGGGGCTGAAGCTTTCTTT. It translates to CASSLSGQSGAEAFF.

J is TRBJ1-3 and V is TRBV5-4; TRBD1 matches at 10 bases. The CDR3 extends over 15 amino acids. Losses at the gene ends were 4 bases for V and 3 bases for J; bases not matched to a gene: 4. CDR1 and CDR2 (germline): SGHNT, YYREEE (reference sequence). Here the CDR3 DNA reads TGTGCCAGCAGCGCCGGGACAGGGGATGGAAACACCATATATTTT. Translating it yields CASSAGTGDGNTIYF.

The rearrangement uses TRBV2 and TRBJ1-5; D gene uncertain. The CDR3 totals 17 residues. Germline values: CDR1 SNHLY, CDR2 FYNNEI. The V and J ends lost 3 bases and 2 bases respectively, with 17 bases between them. The CDR3 loop reads CASSDAEGFGGNQPQHF. CDR3 DNA: TGTGCCAGCAGTGATGCGGAAGGTTTCGGTGGCAATCAGCCCCAGCATTTT.

This clone occurred once. This chain uses TRBV9 with TRBJ2-5, with 12 bases identical to TRBD2. The germline CDR1 and CDR2 sequences are SGDLS and YYNGEE. The CDR3 runs to 17 residues. Trimming at V came to 0 bases and at J to 0 bases, leaving 3 bases not matched to a gene. The CDR3 DNA follows: TGTGCCAGCAGCGTAGCTAGGACTAGCGGGGACCAAGAGACCCAGTACTTC. Protein sequence: CASSVARTSGDQETQYF.

V and J are TRBV19 and TRBJ2-5; D is possibly TRBD1 (5 bases). The J call may be mistaken, given a closer DNA end match to TRBJ2-7. Germline CDR1 LNHDA, CDR2 SQIVND (reference sequence). The CDR3 length is 14 residues. Written as DNA, the CDR3 is TGTGCCAGTAGTATGGCAGGGTCGGAGTACGAGCAGTACTTC. Amino acids: CASSMAGSEYEQYF.

This clone was seen a handful of times. J is TRBJ2-1 and V is TRBV5-5; maybe TRBD1 (5 bases). Germline V gene data show CDR1 as SGHKS and CDR2 as YYEKEE (reference sequence). The V end was cut by 0 bases, the J end by 2 bases, with 12 bases between. The CDR3 is made up of 16 amino acids. The chain's CDR3 is CASSLAIRATYNEQFF. DNA of the CDR3: TGTGCCAGCAGCTTGGCCATCAGGGCAACCTACAATGAGCAGTTCTTC.

This clone has just a few counts. The chain recombines TRBV4-3 with TRBJ2-7; 8 bases fit TRBD1. The CDR3 is 18 amino acids. Germline CDR1 is LGHNA and CDR2 is YSLEER. V lost 0 bases, J lost 0 bases, and 10 bases stayed unmatched. The DNA for the CDR3 is TGCGCCAGCAGCCAAGATTGGGTGGGACAGGTGAGCTCCTACGAGCAGTACTTC. It translates to CASSQDWVGQVSSYEQYF.

The chain combines TRBV27 with TRBJ2-6, with a possible D match to TRBD1 (5 bases). The CDR3 sequence is 16 residues long. Germline V gene lookup returns CDR1 MNHEY and CDR2 SMNVEV (reference sequence). Trimming took off 2 bases at V and 1 base at J, with 9 bases between the two ends. The CDR3 spells CASSLGQGSGANVLTF. The CDR3 DNA follows: TGTGCCAGCAGTTTAGGCCAGGGTTCTGGGGCCAACGTCCTGACTTTC.

This chain links TRBV6-1 with TRBJ1-4; weak D call: TRBD1 (6 bases). With 4 bases removed from V and 8 bases from J, the gap between germline ends came to 14 bases. The CDR3 has 14 residues. CDR1 is MNHNS and CDR2 is SASEGT in the germline V gene. The DNA of the CDR3 is TGTGCCAGCAGTGCTTGGACAGTACTGGAAAAACTGTTTTTT. Residues: CASSAWTVLEKLFF.

This chain connects TRBV5-1 to TRBJ2-5; D unclear. The CDR3 consists of 14 residues. Germline V gene lookup returns CDR1 SGHRS and CDR2 YFSETQ. V dropped 0 bases and J dropped 2 bases, with 8 bases sitting between them. The chain's CDR3 is CASSLDTPQETQYF. In DNA, the CDR3 is TGCGCCAGCAGCTTGGACACCCCTCAAGAGACCCAGTACTTC. The variable domain in full, completed from reference TRBV5-1 and TRBJ2-5, reads KAGVTQTPRYLIKTRGQQVTLSCSPISGHRSVSWYQQTPGQGLQFLFEYFSETQRNKGNFPGRFSGRQFSNSRSEMNVSTLELGDSALYLCASSLDTPQETQYFGPGTRLLVL.

This clone appeared a single time. The rearrangement links TRBV30 to TRBJ1-2; D remains ambiguous. Trimming cost V 0 bases and J 6 bases, with 11 bases left between them. This CDR3 has 13 amino acids. The germline CDR1 and CDR2 sequences are GTSNPN and SVGIG (reference sequence). CDR3 region: CAWSVEYVHGYTF. The CDR3 DNA reads TGTGCCTGGAGTGTAGAGTACGTCCATGGCTACACCTTC. Full variable domain (remainder filled in from reference TRBV30 and TRBJ1-2): SQTIHQWPATLVQPVGSPLSLECTVEGTSNPNLYWYRQAAGRGLQLLFYSVGIGQISSEVPQNLSASRPQDRQFILSSKKLLLSDSGFYLCAWSVEYVHGYTFGSGTRLTVV.

This chain links TRBV27 with TRBJ2-7; unclear D gene. CDR1 and CDR2 from the germline V gene are MNHEY and SMNVEV (reference sequence). V was shortened by 2 bases and J by 0 bases, with 5 bases between the two germline ends. The CDR3 is made up of 13 amino acids. The CDR3 bases are TGTGCCAGCAGTTTAGGCCTCTCCTACGAGCAGTACTTC. Residues: CASSLGLSYEQYF.

The V and J genes are TRBV5-8 and TRBJ2-3; 8 nucleotides agree with TRBD1. This CDR3 is built from 16 residues. Germline trimming cut 2 bases from V and 1 base from J; bases unmatched to any gene: 6. The germline V gene has CDR1 SGHTS and CDR2 YDEGEE. CDR3 DNA sequence: TGTGCCAGCAGCTTTAAACAGGGGGGAGGCACAGATACGCAGTATTTT. It encodes CASSFKQGGGTDTQYF. Looking up the rest from reference TRBV5-8 and TRBJ2-3 gives the full variable domain: EAGVTQSPTHLIKTRGQQATLRCSPISGHTSVYWYQQALGLGLQFLLWYDEGEERNRGNFPPRFSGRQFPNYSSELNVNALELEDSALYLCASSFKQGGGTDTQYFGPGTRLTVL.